Below, one T cell receptor (beta chain) is given with its context. The clone's antigen remains unknown. At one end the junction does not follow the germline gene, possibly because of a read error. The entry originates in a study of blood T cell repertoires in COVID-19 (dated by TCRdb to about 2020). For the study in its entirety: The collaborator samples originated in the United States, Italy and Spain and spanned the acute and convalescent phases of COVID-19. The prospective study material was composed of cDNA or gDNA derived from T cells, B-cell-depleted T cells, or PBMCs. Subjects who had been exposed to COVID-19, were actively infected with it, or had recovered from it provided the deeply sampled blood TCRbeta repertoires that made up the dataset. The repertoires were released in a freely available public database intended as a resource for research on the immune response to SARS-CoV-2. The samples were drawn from two sources: the first 160 participants of the ongoing ImmuneRACE study, and 950 to 1,500 subjects contributed by 6 global collaborators. Sample metadata almost always included a de-identified subject ID, COVID-19 status, age in years and sex. HLA class I and class II types, where available, came from metadata supplied by the sample provider rather than from assay-based typing. General study outcomes and caveats: Clinical and demographic metadata were provided uncurated, with the amount varying by source and participant.

TCRbeta CDR3 regions were amplified from genomic DNA using the immunoSEQ Assay, a bias-controlled multiplex PCR. The published analysis was carried out like this. Nucleated cell counts per sample were estimated from amplification of reference gene primers within the assay. To quantify the absolute abundance of each unique TCRbeta CDR3 rearrangement, sequence reads were collapsed and filtered. Productive Simpson clonality was computed per sample as the square root of Simpson's diversity index over productive rearrangements. TCRdb's version of the immuneACCESS table is confined to in-frame rearrangements and falls short of the full clone set. An unresolved V gene accounts for under half of the shortfall where checked; the remainder is of unknown origin. V and J calls and clone size are given by that table; D and trimming were obtained from the DNA. For this sample the table gives about 140,000 clones, of which roughly 89% were detected only once. The ten largest make up more than 5% of the sample.

Collaborating institutions collected whole blood in K2EDTA tubes following their own protocols. For TCRbeta analysis, collaborators shipped samples in one of three forms: frozen whole blood, isolated PBMCs, or DNA extracted from either of those sample types. The source of this sequence is a human donor in a cohort sampled during active COVID-19. Sequenced: peripheral blood.

In nucleotide form, the sequence is TGTGCCAGCAGTTTAGGGGTGGGCCATAGGGGCTACGAGCAGTACTTC. It codes for CASSLGVGHRGYEQYF. The receptor chain draws on TRBV11-2 and TRBJ2-7; TRBD1 is a possible D gene, resting on 5 matching bases. According to the germline V gene, CDR1 reads SGHAT and CDR2 reads FQNNGV. From the cysteine through the phenylalanine, the CDR3 covers 16 amino acids. Solely the CDR3 DNA is kept, with 48 bases framed from the first base.